These 26 T cell receptor beta chains share one sample of origin, sequenced in a study of blood T cell repertoires in COVID-19. Profiled with immunoSEQ multiplex PCR; TCRdb holds only in-frame clones, not every one. The table lists over 100,000 clones, roughly 82% of them singletons, with around 4.3% in the top ten. The sample taken for sequencing was peripheral blood. The receptors were sampled from a human donor in a cohort sampled during active COVID-19.

The chain uses TRBV28 and TRBJ2-1, with TRBD2 matching 9 bases. V gave up 9 bases and J gave up 7 bases; unmatched junction bases: 13. CDR3 length equals 15 residues. The germline CDR1 and CDR2 sequences are MDHEN and SYDVKM. The CDR3 nucleotides read TGTGCCAGTGGTTTGCCGCGGGGGGGCAGGAATGAGCAGTTCTTC. Amino acid sequence: CASGLPRGGRNEQFF.

V and J are TRBV10-1 and TRBJ1-5; TRBD1 agrees at 9 bases. V was clipped by 9 bases and J by 1 base; unmatched bases: 16. CDR1 and CDR2 (germline): WNHNN, SYGVQD (reference sequence). CDR3 length: 18 residues. CDR3 sequence (DNA): TGCGCCAGAAAGACCAGGACAGGGGCCTGGGGGAGCAATCAGCCCCAGCATTTT. This gives the protein CARKTRTGAWGSNQPQHF.

This chain links TRBV19 with TRBJ1-6; perhaps TRBD1 as D (6 bases). Trimming took 4 bases from V and 10 from J, leaving 17 bases between them. CDR3 size: 15 residues. The germline V gene encodes CDR1 LNHDA and CDR2 SQIVND (reference sequence). The CDR3 protein is CASSTLGGASSPLHF. The CDR3 DNA is TGTGCCAGTAGTACCTTAGGGGGGGCAAGCTCACCCCTCCACTTT.

The chain combines TRBV6-6 with TRBJ1-1, with a tentative D call TRBD1 (6 bases). Germline V gene sequence: CDR1 MNHNY, CDR2 SVGAGI (reference sequence). The CDR3 runs to 15 residues. Between the trimmed V and J ends, which lost 2 bases and 6 bases, there was a span of 16 bases. CDR3 loop: CASSYPAGEGAEAFF. Written as DNA, the CDR3 is TGTGCCAGCAGTTACCCGGCAGGGGAGGGAGCTGAAGCTTTCTTT.

The chain joins TRBV14 to TRBJ2-5, with 12 bases fitting TRBD2. Germline values: CDR1 SGHDN, CDR2 FVKESK. V shed 0 bases, J shed 4 bases, and the junction held 12 bases outside the gene matches. CDR3 length: 19 residues. The CDR3 DNA sequence: TGTGCCAGCAGCCAAGAGCGGCTAGCGGGGGGGCCCTACCTAGAGACCCAGTACTTC. Amino acid sequence: CASSQERLAGGPYLETQYF.

V is TRBV4-3 and J is TRBJ2-3; 9 bases agree with TRBD2. V was clipped by 1 base and J by 4 bases; unmatched bases: 3. This CDR3 region has 15 residues. Germline V CDR1 and CDR2: LGHNA, YSLEER. The CDR3 DNA reads as TGCGCCAGCAGCCAAGGACTAGCGGCCCCAGATACGCAGTATTTT. It yields the protein CASSQGLAAPDTQYF.

The J gene is TRBJ1-3, the V gene TRBV7-9; D is ambiguous. The V gene's germline CDR1 is SEHNR and CDR2 FQNEAQ (reference sequence). CDR3 length: 13 residues. The V end was cut by 5 bases, the J end by 0 bases, with 5 bases between. CDR3 coding DNA: TGTGCCAGCAGCCCACTCTCTGGAAACACCATATATTTT. This translates into CASSPLSGNTIYF.

The V and J genes are TRBV6-5 and TRBJ1-2; D gene ambiguous. Germline-derived CDR1 and CDR2 are MNHEY and SVGAGI. Trimming took off 5 bases at V and 8 bases at J, with 21 bases between the two ends. The CDR3 covers 15 residues. Written as DNA, the CDR3 is TGTGCCAGCAGTAGTGGCGGGCGGACCGGCTGGGGCTACACCTTC. This encodes CASSSGGRTGWGYTF.

In this sample, this clone turned up a few times. The chain links TRBV3-1 (or the pseudogene TRBV3-2) to TRBJ2-6; D is unclear. This CDR3 spans 16 amino acids. V lost 0 bases and J lost 1, with 7 bases in between. Germline V gene sequence: CDR1 LGHDT, CDR2 YNNKEL (reference sequence). CDR3: CASSQDHGSGANVLTF. The CDR3 region has the DNA TGTGCCAGCAGCCAAGATCACGGGTCTGGGGCCAACGTCCTGACTTTC.

This clone appeared a single time. CDR3 bases: TGTGCCAGCAGTGAAGGGCGGGGGGGCCGCGAGCAGTTCTTC. Translation gives CASSEGRGGREQFF. This rearrangement joins TRBV25-1 to TRBJ2-1; 9 nucleotides line up with TRBD2. V lost 2 bases, J lost 10 bases, and 6 bases stayed unmatched. The V gene's germline CDR1 is MGHDK and CDR2 SYGVNS. The CDR3 has 14 residues.

As regards this clone: In the same sample, other DNA sequences code for this CDR3. The rearrangement joins TRBV19 to TRBJ2-7, with 11 bases aligning to TRBD2. Trimming cost V 3 bases and J 2 bases; bases outside gene matches: 0. Germline V gives CDR1 LNHDA, CDR2 SQIVND (reference sequence). This CDR3 contains 14 residues. The CDR3 bases are TGTGCCAGTAGTATTAGCGGGGGGGCCTACGAGCAGTACTTC. This translates into CASSISGGAYEQYF.

The gene calls are TRBV6-5 and TRBJ1-2; 9 bases align to TRBD1. CDR3 length: 14 amino acids. V lost 5 bases to trimming and J lost 4 bases; unmatched junction nucleotides: 5. CDR1 and CDR2 from the germline V gene are MNHEY and SVGAGI. The CDR3 DNA sequence: TGTGCCAGCAGTCCCGGGACAGGGACCTATGGCTACACCTTC. Its translation is CASSPGTGTYGYTF.

V is TRBV12-3 or TRBV12-4 and J is TRBJ1-5, with TRBD1 identical over 8 bases. V lost 6 bases and J lost 6; bases outside the gene matches: 4. The CDR3 extends over 13 amino acids. This chain's CDR3 is CASSPDRAQPQHF. CDR3 coding DNA: TGTGCCAGCAGCCCGGACAGGGCTCAGCCCCAGCATTTT.

The chain combines TRBV28 with TRBJ2-3; a weak D match, TRBD2 (5 bases). Germline lookup yields CDR1 MDHEN and CDR2 SYDVKM. Trimming removed 9 bases from V and 0 bases from J, with 13 bases in between. The CDR3 runs 14 residues. CDR3 coding DNA: TGTGCCAGTTGCTGGACGGGAAGCACAGATACGCAGTATTTT. This translates into CASCWTGSTDTQYF.

This clone was seen more than once but under ten times. This chain connects TRBV4-1 to TRBJ2-1; 9 nucleotides agree with TRBD2. This CDR3 contains 15 residues. V trimming: 2 bases; J trimming: 10 bases; junction bases outside the gene matches: 9. Germline CDR1 is MGHRA and CDR2 is YSYEKL. CDR3 in DNA: TGCGCCAGCAGCCAAAAAGTAGCGGGGGCGGGGGAGCAGTTCTTC. Its protein is CASSQKVAGAGEQFF.

This clone was recorded only once. The chain uses TRBV27 and TRBJ2-3; 8 bases map to TRBD2. V shed 10 bases and J 0 bases; nucleotides not matched to a gene: 6. The CDR3 runs 14 residues. Germline CDR1 and CDR2: MNHEY and SMNVEV (reference sequence). CDR3 loop: CATRTSSSTDTQYF. Written as DNA, the CDR3 is TGTGCCACTCGGACTAGCAGTAGCACAGATACGCAGTATTTT.

The chain couples TRBV4-3 to TRBJ2-1, with 9 positions matching TRBD2. The V gene end was trimmed by 3 bases and the J gene end by 7 bases; junction bases not matched to a gene: 7. This CDR3 region has 15 residues. Looked up from germline, CDR1 is LGHNA and CDR2 is YSLEER. The CDR3 sequence: CASSHATSGSNEQFF. CDR3 nucleotide sequence: TGCGCCAGCAGCCATGCGACTAGCGGTAGTAATGAGCAGTTCTTC.

The chain has TRBV7-9 and TRBJ2-7; 7 bases match TRBD2. This CDR3 is built from 14 residues. The J segment lost 0 bases and the V segment lost 5 bases, leaving 4 bases of the junction unmatched. Per the germline V gene, CDR1 is SEHNR and CDR2 is FQNEAQ (reference sequence). The CDR3 sequence: CASSEGLSSYEQYF. The CDR3 DNA reads TGTGCCAGCAGCGAGGGACTAAGCTCCTACGAGCAGTACTTC.

The chain links TRBV2 to TRBJ1-3, with TRBD1 matching over 7 bases. This CDR3 has 17 residues. Germline CDR1 is SNHLY and CDR2 is FYNNEI. The V gene end was trimmed by 2 bases and the J gene end by 0 bases; junction bases not matched to a gene: 7. In nucleotides, the CDR3 is TGTGCCAGCAGTGAATCAACAGGGGCCTCCTCTGGAAACACCATATATTTT. Residues: CASSESTGASSGNTIYF.

In this sample, this clone turned up a few times. This chain connects TRBV6-2 or TRBV6-3 to TRBJ1-5, with TRBD1 as a possible D gene (6 bases). This CDR3 comprises 15 residues. Trimming left V 5 bases short and J 2 bases short, with 13 bases between. The germline gives CDR1 MNHEY, CDR2 SVGEGT. The CDR3 spells CASSGRGLGNQPQHF. In nucleotides, the CDR3 is TGTGCCAGCAGTGGCAGGGGATTAGGCAATCAGCCCCAGCATTTT.

The chain carries TRBV5-1 and TRBJ1-2, with TRBD1 identical over 7 bases. This CDR3 region has 16 residues. The ends lost 2 bases at V and 2 bases at J; junction bases unmatched: 9. Germline V gives CDR1 SGHRS, CDR2 YFSETQ. For the CDR3, the DNA is TGCGCCAGCAGCTTCTGGACAGGCGAAGGCAACTATGGCTACACCTTC. Translating gives CASSFWTGEGNYGYTF.

The chain employs TRBV5-8 and TRBJ2-3; 8 positions match TRBD2. Germline V gene sequence: CDR1 SGHTS, CDR2 YDEGEE. The CDR3 runs to 13 residues. Unmatched junction bases numbered 5, after V lost 5 bases and J lost 6 bases. This CDR3 is CASRRLASDTQYF. The CDR3 bases are TGTGCCAGCAGGAGACTAGCGTCGGATACGCAGTATTTT.

The rearrangement joins TRBV7-2 to TRBJ1-2; possible D gene TRBD1, 6 bases. CDR1 SGHTA and CDR2 FQGNSA come from the germline V gene. The CDR3 runs 15 residues. Trimming took off 1 base at V and 8 bases at J, with 17 bases between the two ends. This CDR3 is CASSLVGARVGGYTF. The CDR3 DNA reads TGTGCCAGCAGCTTAGTGGGGGCGAGGGTTGGCGGCTACACCTTC.

The V gene is TRBV5-4, the J gene TRBJ1-2, with D possibly being TRBD1 (6 bases). Germline V lookup: CDR1 SGHNT, CDR2 YYREEE (reference sequence). Trimming pared 2 bases from V and 2 bases from J, leaving 7 bases between. The CDR3 runs 13 residues. The CDR3 bases are TGTGCCAGCAGCTTTGACAGGAACTATGGCTACACCTTC. As protein: CASSFDRNYGYTF. Full variable domain (rest looked up from reference TRBV5-4 and TRBJ1-2): ETGVTQSPTHLIKTRGQQVTLRCSSQSGHNTVSWYQQALGQGPQFIFQYYREEENGRGNFPPRFSGLQFPNYSSELNVNALELDDSALYLCASSFDRNYGYTFGSGTRLTVV.

This rearrangement joins TRBV6-5 to TRBJ1-4, with D maybe TRBD1 (5 bases). The germline V gene encodes CDR1 MNHEY and CDR2 SVGAGI. Trimming removed 6 bases from V and 6 bases from J, with 14 bases in between. CDR3 length equals 14 residues. Here the CDR3 reads CASRDSGWDEKLFF. The CDR3 bases are TGTGCCAGCAGAGACAGTGGATGGGATGAAAAACTGTTTTTT.

This clone has only one observation. The rearrangement links TRBV7-2 to TRBJ2-3; 8 nucleotides align to TRBD1. V was pared by 3 bases and J by 6 bases, with 11 bases of the junction left unmatched. CDR1 and CDR2 (germline): SGHTA, FQGNSA. CDR3 length equals 16 residues. DNA for the CDR3: TGTGCCAGCAGCTTGCGGACAGGGCCGGCCCAGGATACGCAGTATTTT. Encoded protein: CASSLRTGPAQDTQYF. The whole variable domain, remainder taken from reference TRBV7-2 and TRBJ2-3, is GAGVSQSPSNKVTEKGKDVELRCDPISGHTALYWYRQSLGQGLEFLIYFQGNSAPDKSGLPSDRFSAERTGGSVSTLTIQRTQQEDSAVYLCASSLRTGPAQDTQYFGPGTRLTVL.